The 28 T cell receptor beta chains given below trace back to one sample, sequenced in a study of blood T cell repertoires in COVID-19. Profiling relied on immunoSEQ multiplex PCR, and the TCRdb table lists in-frame clones only, not all of them. The sample records 350,000 to 550,000 clones, 87% being singletons. Sequences were obtained from PBMCs or T cells enriched from blood (not recorded which). These TCRs come from a woman between 18 and 29 years old with acute COVID-19.

V usage is TRBV6-5 and J usage is TRBJ1-1; D possibly corresponds to TRBD1 (5 bases). The germline V gene encodes CDR1 MNHEY and CDR2 SVGAGI. There are 13 residues in the CDR3. V lost 5 bases and J lost 5, with 12 bases in between. The CDR3 sequence is CASSTRTKTEAFF. DNA of the CDR3: TGTGCCAGCAGTACCAGGACAAAGACTGAAGCTTTCTTT.

The chain couples TRBV18 to TRBJ2-1; 11 nucleotides agree with TRBD1. This CDR3 region has 18 residues. The V segment lost 1 base and the J segment 4 bases; nucleotides outside the gene matches: 9. Per germline, CDR1 KGHSH and CDR2 LQKENI. DNA of the CDR3: TGTGCCAGCTCACCACGGACAGGGGGCGGTCAGTTGTACAATGAGCAGTTCTTC. This translates into CASSPRTGGGQLYNEQFF.

J is TRBJ2-2 and V is TRBV5-1; 10 positions agree with TRBD2. Germline CDR1 is SGHRS and CDR2 is YFSETQ. This CDR3 is 18 amino acids long. Trimming cost V 0 bases and J 3 bases; bases outside gene matches: 8. CDR3 DNA: TGCGCCAGCAGCTTGGAAGTAGCGGGGGGACTTCACACCGGGGAGCTGTTTTTT. Amino acids: CASSLEVAGGLHTGELFF.

This chain links TRBV7-9 with TRBJ2-7; possibly TRBD1 for D (7 bases). Per the germline V gene, CDR1 is SEHNR and CDR2 is FQNEAQ (reference sequence). The CDR3 is 17 residues long. Trimming removed 5 bases from V and 3 bases from J, with 23 bases in between. As DNA, the CDR3 is TGTGCCAGCAGCCCCGCGAGGAGGGACAGCCAAATCTACGAGCAGTACTTC. It is translated as CASSPARRDSQIYEQYF.

V is TRBV10-2 and J is TRBJ2-1, with 14 nucleotides matching TRBD2. The CDR3 is made up of 18 amino acids. Germline lookup yields CDR1 WSHSY and CDR2 SAAADI. With 5 bases clipped from V and 2 bases from J, the junction kept 8 bases outside the gene matches. Written as DNA, the CDR3 is TGCGCCAGCAGTCTGACTAGCGGGGGGGCCGGGACCTACAATGAGCAGTTCTTC. Translated, it gives CASSLTSGGAGTYNEQFF.

The V and J genes are TRBV28 and TRBJ1-1; tentatively, D is TRBD1 (5 bases). The CDR3 runs 15 residues. Germline CDR1 and CDR2: MDHEN and SYDVKM. Trimming stripped 4 bases from V and 7 bases from J, with 19 bases between. The CDR3 here is CASSYQGGGYYEAFF. In DNA form, the CDR3 reads TGTGCCAGCAGTTATCAGGGAGGCGGGTATTATGAAGCTTTCTTT. The variable domain in full, with the rest retrieved from reference TRBV28 and TRBJ1-1, is DVKVTQSSRYLVKRTGEKVFLECVQDMDHENMFWYRQDPGLGLRLIYFSYDVKMKEKGDIPEGYSVSREKKERFSLILESASTNQTSMYLCASSYQGGGYYEAFFGQGTRLTVV.

This clone came up a few times. The rearrangement joins TRBV7-2 to TRBJ2-7; tentatively, D is TRBD1 (6 bases). Trimming took off 5 bases at V and 2 bases at J, with 16 bases between the two ends. CDR1 SGHTA and CDR2 FQGNSA come from the germline V gene. The CDR3 runs 15 residues. CDR3 residues: CASSLKTGETYEQYF. In nucleotides, the CDR3 is TGTGCCAGCAGCCTTAAGACAGGTGAGACCTACGAGCAGTACTTC.

The sample holds one count of this clone. The V and J genes are TRBV28 and TRBJ1-2; D is possibly TRBD1 (5 bases). V lost 2 bases and J 4 bases, leaving 8 bases between the germline ends. The germline CDR1 and CDR2 sequences are MDHEN and SYDVKM. The CDR3 totals 13 residues. CDR3 coding DNA: TGTGCCAGCAGTTTAGCGGGGGGCTATGGCTACACCTTC. Amino acid sequence: CASSLAGGYGYTF.

The rearrangement uses TRBV18 and TRBJ2-7; D may be TRBD2 (5 bases). V dropped 4 bases and J dropped 3 bases, with 10 bases sitting between them. Germline CDR1 and CDR2: KGHSH and LQKENI. The CDR3 covers 13 residues. The CDR3, as DNA: TGTGCCAGCTCACGAGGGCCGTTCTACGAGCAGTACTTC. Amino acids: CASSRGPFYEQYF. Filled out from reference TRBV18 and TRBJ2-7, the complete variable domain reads NAGVMQNPRHLVRRRGQEARLRCSPMKGHSHVYWYRQLPEEGLKFMVYLQKENIIDESGMPKERFSAEFPKEGPSILRIQQVVRGDSAAYFCASSRGPFYEQYFGPGTRLTVT.

This chain uses TRBV5-1 with TRBJ2-1; D is unclear. Germline assignment: CDR1 SGHRS and CDR2 YFSETQ. This CDR3 is built from 14 residues. Between the trimmed V and J ends, which lost 7 bases and 4 bases, there was a span of 15 bases. CDR3 region: CASAPELAYNEQFF. Here the CDR3 DNA reads TGCGCCAGCGCCCCCGAATTGGCATACAATGAGCAGTTCTTC.

The V gene is TRBV30, the J gene TRBJ1-1; 8 nucleotides line up with TRBD1. The CDR3 is 14 amino acids. V was pared by 2 bases and J by 5 bases, with 7 bases of the junction left unmatched. Germline CDR1 reads GTSNPN; CDR2 reads SVGIG (reference sequence). For the CDR3, the DNA is TGTGCCTGGAGTCCCAGGGGGCTGAGGACTGAAGCTTTCTTT. It codes for CAWSPRGLRTEAFF.

The V call is TRBV4-1, the J call TRBJ1-5; 9 bases line up with TRBD1. The trim removed 1 base at V and 4 bases at J, leaving 5 bases unmatched. Germline V gene sequence: CDR1 MGHRA, CDR2 YSYEKL. The length of the CDR3 is 16 residues. CDR3 protein: CASSQVRGTGNQPQHF. The DNA for the CDR3 is TGCGCCAGCAGCCAAGTCCGAGGGACAGGGAATCAGCCCCAGCATTTT.

The rearrangement uses TRBV6-5 and TRBJ1-6; D remains unclear. The germline V and J ends were trimmed by 5 bases and 8 bases, with 13 bases remaining between them. The CDR3 has 14 amino acids. The V gene's germline CDR1 is MNHEY and CDR2 SVGAGI. CDR3 residues: CASSRGGLDSPLHF. The CDR3 DNA follows: TGTGCCAGCAGTCGAGGAGGGTTAGATTCACCCCTCCACTTT.

The rearrangement uses TRBV5-8 and TRBJ2-7; possibly TRBD2 for D (5 bases). The CDR3 loop spans 15 amino acids. Germline CDR1 reads SGHTS; CDR2 reads YDEGEE. Trimming shortened V by 3 bases and J by 0 bases, and 13 bases separated the two germline ends. Here the CDR3 DNA reads TGTGCCAGCAGCTCGGGAAGGACGATCTCCTACGAGCAGTACTTC. This codes for CASSSGRTISYEQYF.

The rearrangement joins TRBV28 to TRBJ1-2; 7 nucleotides agree with TRBD1. The germline V gene has CDR1 MDHEN and CDR2 SYDVKM. The CDR3 extends over 12 amino acids. After removal of 9 bases from V and 3 bases from J, the junction contained 4 bases not matched to a gene. CDR3 protein: CASAGGDYGYTF. The CDR3, as DNA: TGTGCCAGTGCAGGGGGTGACTATGGCTACACCTTC.

This chain uses TRBV19 with TRBJ2-2, with 8 bases identical to TRBD1. V lost 6 bases, J lost 6 bases, and 12 bases stayed unmatched. Germline values: CDR1 LNHDA, CDR2 SQIVND (reference sequence). This CDR3 contains 16 residues. The CDR3 region is CASRSGTGLASGELFF. Written as DNA, the CDR3 is TGTGCCAGTAGATCCGGGACAGGCCTTGCTTCCGGGGAGCTGTTTTTT.

The rearrangement links TRBV4-3 to TRBJ2-2; possibly TRBD2 for D (6 bases). The CDR3 totals 20 residues. Germline V gives CDR1 LGHNA, CDR2 YSLEER. V gave up 1 base and J gave up 6 bases, with 27 bases separating them. The DNA of the CDR3 is TGCGCCAGCAGCCAAGCCACCATACCTGCGGGAAGGGGTCCGGCCGGGGAGCTGTTTTTT. This codes for CASSQATIPAGRGPAGELFF.

The V and J genes are TRBV23-1 and TRBJ2-7, with 8 positions matching TRBD1. TRBV23-1 is classed as an ORF, of uncertain function. After removal of 7 bases from V and 4 bases from J, the junction contained 6 bases not matched to a gene. The CDR3 runs to 13 residues. In DNA form, the CDR3 reads TGCGCCAGCATGCCAGGGGGCAAGTACGAGCAGTACTTC. Translated: CASMPGGKYEQYF.

V is TRBV7-9 and J is TRBJ2-1, with 9 nucleotides matching TRBD2. The germline V gene encodes CDR1 SEHNR and CDR2 FQNEAQ (reference sequence). Losses at the gene ends were 0 bases for V and 9 bases for J; bases not matched to a gene: 6. The CDR3 length is 15 residues. In nucleotides, the CDR3 is TGTGCCAGCAGCTTAGCCATAGCGGGAGCCGGTGAGCAGTTCTTC. It translates to CASSLAIAGAGEQFF.

V and J are TRBV4-3 and TRBJ2-7; 8 bases fit TRBD2. The germline V gene has CDR1 LGHNA and CDR2 YSLEER. The CDR3 consists of 16 residues. The J segment lost 0 bases and the V segment lost 4 bases, leaving 8 bases of the junction unmatched. The CDR3 is CASSPEVLAASYEQYF. Written as DNA, the CDR3 is TGCGCCAGCAGCCCAGAAGTACTAGCGGCCTCCTACGAGCAGTACTTC.

A single count supports this clone. In DNA, the CDR3 is TGCGCCAGCAGCGGCTCGACTTCGAACACCGGGGAGCTGTTTTTT. This gives the protein CASSGSTSNTGELFF. The chain couples TRBV5-1 to TRBJ2-2, with D uncertain. This CDR3 spans 15 amino acids. Germline V gives CDR1 SGHRS, CDR2 YFSETQ. Trimming removed 4 bases at V and 0 bases at J, with 10 bases between.

This clone was detected only once. This rearrangement joins TRBV10-2 to TRBJ2-6, with 9 bases lining up with TRBD2. Germline assignment: CDR1 WSHSY and CDR2 SAAADI. The CDR3 is 15 residues long. Trimming removed 7 bases from V and 3 bases from J; junction bases left unmatched: 4. As DNA, the CDR3 is TGCGCCAGCACCGGTAGCGGGGGTGGGGCCAACGTCCTGACTTTC. Its protein product is CASTGSGGGANVLTF.

The chain employs TRBV11-2 and TRBJ1-3; D unclear. The V gene lost 1 base and the J gene lost 3 bases, with 7 bases spanning the gap. The CDR3 has 14 residues. CDR1 is SGHAT, CDR2 FQNNGV, per germline. CDR3 amino acids: CASSLALSGNTIYF. In nucleotides, the CDR3 is TGTGCCAGCAGCTTAGCTCTCAGTGGAAACACCATATATTTT. Supplemented by reference TRBV11-2 and TRBJ1-3, the full variable domain reads EAGVAQSPRYKIIEKRQSVAFWCNPISGHATLYWYQQILGQGPKLLIQFQNNGVVDDSQLPKDRFSAERLKGVDSTLKIQPAKLEDSAVYLCASSLALSGNTIYFGEGSWLTVV.

The V and J genes are TRBV5-4 and TRBJ2-7, with a tentative D call TRBD2 (7 bases). V gave up 1 base and J gave up 3 bases, with 11 bases separating them. Per germline, CDR1 SGHNT and CDR2 YYREEE (reference sequence). The CDR3 runs to 14 residues. The CDR3 loop is CASSLSGGGYEQYF. CDR3 bases: TGTGCCAGCAGCTTGTCGGGGGGCGGCTACGAGCAGTACTTC.

The chain combines TRBV18 with TRBJ2-7; the D gene is possibly TRBD2 (7 bases). This CDR3 contains 14 residues. V lost 0 bases to trimming and J lost 4 bases, with 10 bases between them. Per germline, CDR1 KGHSH and CDR2 LQKENI. CDR3 residues: CASSPPEGGYEQYF. The CDR3 DNA reads as TGTGCCAGCTCACCACCCGAGGGGGGGTACGAGCAGTACTTC.

The chain employs TRBV10-2 and TRBJ1-6, with 7 bases fitting TRBD1. There are 19 residues in the CDR3. V was pared by 0 bases and J by 0 bases, with 8 bases of the junction left unmatched. Germline V lookup: CDR1 WSHSY, CDR2 SAAADI. The CDR3 loop is CASSESRGQLSSYNSPLHF. The CDR3 DNA is TGCGCCAGCAGTGAGTCTAGGGGACAGCTGAGCTCCTATAATTCACCCCTCCACTTT.

The chain is built from TRBV19 and TRBJ1-5, with D possibly being TRBD1 (5 bases). The CDR3 sequence is 15 residues long. Per the germline V gene, CDR1 is LNHDA and CDR2 is SQIVND (reference sequence). Trimming removed 3 bases from V and 3 bases from J, with 12 bases in between. CDR3 amino acids: CASSIDGQFNQPQHF. The CDR3 DNA reads as TGTGCCAGTAGTATCGATGGACAATTCAATCAGCCCCAGCATTTT.

A word on this clone: One end of the junction fails to match germline, which may point to a read error. The CDR3 nucleotides are TGTGCCAGCAGCTTATACGGGACAGCCTACGAGCAGTACTTC. It specifies CASSLYGTAYEQYF. V and J are TRBV27 and TRBJ2-7, with 7 nucleotides matching TRBD1. Germline assignment: CDR1 MNHEY and CDR2 SMNVEV (reference sequence). This CDR3 spans 14 amino acids.